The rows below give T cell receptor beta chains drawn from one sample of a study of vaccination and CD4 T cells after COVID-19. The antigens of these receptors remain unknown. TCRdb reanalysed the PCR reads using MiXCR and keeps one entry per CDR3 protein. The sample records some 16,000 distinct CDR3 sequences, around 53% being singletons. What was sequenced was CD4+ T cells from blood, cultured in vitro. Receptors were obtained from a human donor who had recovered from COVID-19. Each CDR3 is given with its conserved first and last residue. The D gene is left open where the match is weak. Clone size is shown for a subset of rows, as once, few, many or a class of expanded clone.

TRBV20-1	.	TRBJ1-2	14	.	CSAMRPGGDYGYTF	TGCAGTGCTATGCGACCCGGGGGCGACTATGGCTACACCTTC
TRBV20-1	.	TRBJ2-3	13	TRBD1	CSALRDRADTQYF	TGCAGTGCACTCCGGGACAGAGCAGATACGCAGTATTTT
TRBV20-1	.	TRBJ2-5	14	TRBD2	CSARRSGGAETQYF	TGCAGTGCTAGACGGAGCGGGGGGGCGGAGACCCAGTACTTC
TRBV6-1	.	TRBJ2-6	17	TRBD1	CASSPGQGAPGANVLTF	TGTGCCAGCTCGCCGGGACAGGGGGCGCCTGGGGCCAACGTCCTGACTTTC
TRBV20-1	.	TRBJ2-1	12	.	CSARVGNNEQFF	TGCAGTGCTAGAGTCGGTAACAATGAGCAGTTCTTC
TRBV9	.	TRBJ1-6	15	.	CASSGRRDGPRTLHF	TGTGCCAGCAGCGGCCGACGGGACGGGCCGAGGACCCTCCACTTT
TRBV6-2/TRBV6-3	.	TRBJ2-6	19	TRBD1	CASSYEGRGTSSGANVLTF	TGTGCCAGCAGTTACGAGGGCAGGGGGACGTCGTCTGGGGCCAACGTCCTGACTTTC
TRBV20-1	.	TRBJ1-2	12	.	CSAQTDLWAYTF	TGCAGTGCTCAAACGGATCTATGGGCCTACACCTTC
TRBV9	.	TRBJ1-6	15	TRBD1	CASSVGGTGSSPLHF	TGTGCCAGCAGCGTAGGGGGGACAGGGAGTTCACCCCTCCACTTT
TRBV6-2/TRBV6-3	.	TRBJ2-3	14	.	CASNRGTSTDTQYF	TGTGCCAGCAATCGTGGGACTAGCACAGATACGCAGTATTTT
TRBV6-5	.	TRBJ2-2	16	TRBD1	CASSYSGRGRTGELFF	TGTGCCAGCAGTTACTCAGGCAGGGGGCGGACCGGGGAGCTGTTTTTT
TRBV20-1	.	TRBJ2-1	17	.	CRANSFGGALSDNEQFF	TGCAGAGCTAACAGCTTTGGAGGGGCCCTAAGCGACAATGAGCAGTTCTTC
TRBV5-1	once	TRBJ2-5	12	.	CASSLGWETQYF	TGCGCCAGCAGCTTGGGGTGGGAGACCCAGTACTTC
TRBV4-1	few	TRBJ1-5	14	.	CASSQFLSDQPQHF	TGCGCCAGCAGCCAATTTTTATCTGACCAGCCCCAGCATTTT
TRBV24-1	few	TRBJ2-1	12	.	CATSGGGREQFF	TGTGCCACCAGTGGGGGTGGGCGGGAGCAGTTCTTC
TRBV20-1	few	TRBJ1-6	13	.	CSASPDSNSPLHF	TGCAGTGCTAGTCCGGACAGTAACTCACCCCTCCACTTT
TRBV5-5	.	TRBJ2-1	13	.	CASSLAYLNEQFF	TGTGCCAGCAGCTTGGCCTACCTCAATGAGCAGTTCTTC
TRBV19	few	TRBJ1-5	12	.	CASSIPYQPQHF	TGTGCCAGTAGTATCCCGTATCAGCCCCAGCATTTT
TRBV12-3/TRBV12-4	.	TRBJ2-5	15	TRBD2	CASRLAGGPQETQYF	TGTGCCAGCAGACTAGCGGGGGGGCCTCAAGAGACCCAGTACTTC
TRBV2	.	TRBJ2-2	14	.	CASSQETRSGELFF	TGTGCCAGCAGTCAGGAAACTCGTTCCGGGGAGCTGTTTTTT
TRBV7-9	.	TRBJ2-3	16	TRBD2	CASSTGTSGIFDTQYF	TGTGCCAGCAGTACCGGGACTAGCGGGATATTCGATACGCAGTATTTT
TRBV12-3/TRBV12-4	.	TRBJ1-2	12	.	CASSFMVAGYTF	TGTGCCAGCAGTTTTATGGTAGCTGGCTACACCTTC
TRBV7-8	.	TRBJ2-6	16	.	CASSLDGGSGANVLTF	TGTGCCAGCAGCTTAGACGGGGGCTCCGGGGCCAACGTCCTGACTTTC
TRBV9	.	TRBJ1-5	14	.	CASSVDSLAGPQHF	TGTGCCAGCAGCGTAGATTCTCTAGCCGGGCCCCAGCATTTT
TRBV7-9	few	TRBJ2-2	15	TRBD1	CASSPRTGGTGELFF	TGTGCCAGCAGCCCGAGGACAGGGGGCACCGGGGAGCTGTTTTTT
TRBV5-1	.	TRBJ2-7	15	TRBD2	CASSGGLAGAYEQYF	TGCGCCAGCAGCGGGGGACTAGCGGGAGCCTACGAGCAGTACTTC
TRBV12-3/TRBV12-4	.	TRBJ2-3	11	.	CASRYADTQYF	TGTGCCAGCCGTTATGCGGATACGCAGTATTTT
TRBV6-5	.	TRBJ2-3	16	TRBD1	CASSLSGTGVVSTQYF	TGTGCCAGCAGTTTGTCCGGGACAGGGGTGGTTTCGACGCAGTATTTT
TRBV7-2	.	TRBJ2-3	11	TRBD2	CAWREIDTQYF	TGTGCGTGGCGGGAGATAGATACGCAGTATTTT
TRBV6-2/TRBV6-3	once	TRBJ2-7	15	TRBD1	CASTISGTGVHEQYF	TGTGCCAGCACCATTTCCGGGACAGGGGTCCACGAGCAGTACTTC
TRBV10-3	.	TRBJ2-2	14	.	CAISESSGTGELFF	TGTGCCATCAGTGAGTCAAGTGGCACCGGGGAGCTGTTTTTT
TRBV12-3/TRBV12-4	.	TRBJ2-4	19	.	CASSLAIGSLILAKNIQYF	TGTGCCAGCAGTTTAGCGATCGGTAGCTTGATACTAGCCAAAAACATTCAGTACTTC
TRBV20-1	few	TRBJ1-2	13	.	CSARMAGDGGYTF	TGCAGTGCTAGAATGGCAGGGGATGGTGGCTACACCTTC
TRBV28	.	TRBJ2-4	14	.	CASSLEIAQNIQYF	TGTGCCAGCAGTTTAGAGATCGCCCAAAACATTCAGTACTTC
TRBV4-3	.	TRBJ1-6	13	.	CASSLRQISPLHF	TGCGCCAGCAGCCTTCGACAGATATCACCCCTCCACTTT
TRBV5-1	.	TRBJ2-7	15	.	CASSFGRLVRYEQYF	TGCGCCAGCAGCTTCGGACGACTAGTGAGGTACGAGCAGTACTTC
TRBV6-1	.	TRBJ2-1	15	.	CASSYIEAVKNEQFF	TGTGCCAGCAGCTATATCGAGGCGGTCAAGAATGAGCAGTTCTTC
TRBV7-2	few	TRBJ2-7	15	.	CASKRLGDSSYEQYF	TGTGCCAGCAAGAGGTTAGGGGATTCTTCCTACGAGCAGTACTTC
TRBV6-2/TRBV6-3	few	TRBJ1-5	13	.	CASSTVGQQPQHF	TGTGCCAGCAGTACGGTTGGACAGCAGCCCCAGCATTTT
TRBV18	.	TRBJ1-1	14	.	CASSPGLMNTEAFF	TGTGCCAGCTCACCGGGACTTATGAACACTGAAGCTTTCTTT
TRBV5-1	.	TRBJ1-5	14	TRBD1	CASSSGTGHQPQHF	TGCGCCAGCAGCTCCGGGACAGGTCATCAGCCCCAGCATTTT